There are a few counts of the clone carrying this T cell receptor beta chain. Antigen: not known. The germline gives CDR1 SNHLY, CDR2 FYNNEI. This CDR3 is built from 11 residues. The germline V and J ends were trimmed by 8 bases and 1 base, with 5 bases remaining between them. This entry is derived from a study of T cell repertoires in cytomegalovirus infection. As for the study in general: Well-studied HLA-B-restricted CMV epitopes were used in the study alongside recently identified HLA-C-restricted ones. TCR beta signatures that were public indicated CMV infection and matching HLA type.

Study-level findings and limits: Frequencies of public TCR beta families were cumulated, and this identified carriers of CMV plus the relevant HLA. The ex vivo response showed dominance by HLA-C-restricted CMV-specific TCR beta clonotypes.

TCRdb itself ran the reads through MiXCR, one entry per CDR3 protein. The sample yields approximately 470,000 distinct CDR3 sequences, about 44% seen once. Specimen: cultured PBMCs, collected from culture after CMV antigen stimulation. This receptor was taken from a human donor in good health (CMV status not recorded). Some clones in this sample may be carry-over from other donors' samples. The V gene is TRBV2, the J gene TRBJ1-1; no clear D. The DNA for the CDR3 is TGTGCCAGCGGGCAGAACACTGAAGCTTTCTTT. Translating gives CASGQNTEAFF.